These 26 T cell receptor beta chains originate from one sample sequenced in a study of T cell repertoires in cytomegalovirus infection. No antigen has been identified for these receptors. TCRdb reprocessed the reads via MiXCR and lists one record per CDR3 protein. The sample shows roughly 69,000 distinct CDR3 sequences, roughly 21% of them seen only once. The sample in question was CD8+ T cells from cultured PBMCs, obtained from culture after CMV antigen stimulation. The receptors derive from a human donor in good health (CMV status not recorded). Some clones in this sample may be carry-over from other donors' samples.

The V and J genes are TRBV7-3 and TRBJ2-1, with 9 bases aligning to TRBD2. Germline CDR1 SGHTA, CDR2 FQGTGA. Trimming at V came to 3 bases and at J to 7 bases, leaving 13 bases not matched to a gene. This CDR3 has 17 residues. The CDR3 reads CASSFSGRRGGMNEQFF. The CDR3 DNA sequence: TGTGCCAGCAGCTTTTCGGGGAGGCGGGGGGGAATGAATGAGCAGTTCTTC. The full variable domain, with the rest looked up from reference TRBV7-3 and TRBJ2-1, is GAGVSQTPSNKVTEKGKYVELRCDPISGHTALYWYRQSLGQGPEFLIYFQGTGAADDSGLPNDRFFAVRPEGSVSTLKIQRTERGDSAVYLCASSFSGRRGGMNEQFFGPGTRLTVL.

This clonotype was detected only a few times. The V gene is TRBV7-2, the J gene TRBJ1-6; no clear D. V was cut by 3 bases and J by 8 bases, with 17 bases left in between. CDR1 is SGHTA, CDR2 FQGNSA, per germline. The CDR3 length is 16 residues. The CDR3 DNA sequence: TGTGCCAGCAGCTTCGAAGTCGGAAACAGCCATTCACCCCTCCACTTT. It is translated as CASSFEVGNSHSPLHF.

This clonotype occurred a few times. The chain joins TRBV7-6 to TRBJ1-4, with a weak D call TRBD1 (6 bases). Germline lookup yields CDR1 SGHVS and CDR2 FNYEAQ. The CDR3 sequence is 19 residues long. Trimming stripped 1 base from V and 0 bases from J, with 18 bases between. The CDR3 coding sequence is TGTGCCAGCAGCTTAGTACCGGGACACCAATCGGCAACTAATGAAAAACTGTTTTTT. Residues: CASSLVPGHQSATNEKLFF.

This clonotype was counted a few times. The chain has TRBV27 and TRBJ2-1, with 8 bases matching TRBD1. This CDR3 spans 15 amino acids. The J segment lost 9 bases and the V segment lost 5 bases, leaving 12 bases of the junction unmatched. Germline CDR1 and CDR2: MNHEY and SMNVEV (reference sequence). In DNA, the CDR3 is TGTGCCAGCAGTACATCAGGGGGCGGGTGGGGTGAGCAGTTCTTC. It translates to CASSTSGGGWGEQFF.

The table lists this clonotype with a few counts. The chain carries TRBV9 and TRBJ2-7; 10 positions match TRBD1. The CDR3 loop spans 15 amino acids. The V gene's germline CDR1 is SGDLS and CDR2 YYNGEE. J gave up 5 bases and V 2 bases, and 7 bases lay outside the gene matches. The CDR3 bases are TGTGCCAGCAGCGTGACGACAGGGGGCTGGGACGAGCAGTACTTC. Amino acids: CASSVTTGGWDEQYF.

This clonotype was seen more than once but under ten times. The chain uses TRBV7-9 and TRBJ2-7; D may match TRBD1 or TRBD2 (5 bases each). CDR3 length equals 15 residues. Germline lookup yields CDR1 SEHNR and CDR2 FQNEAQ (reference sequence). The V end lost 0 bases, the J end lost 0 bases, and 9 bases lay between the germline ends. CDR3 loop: CASSLAGAHSYEQYF. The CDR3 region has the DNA TGTGCCAGCAGCTTAGCCGGGGCCCACTCCTACGAGCAGTACTTC.

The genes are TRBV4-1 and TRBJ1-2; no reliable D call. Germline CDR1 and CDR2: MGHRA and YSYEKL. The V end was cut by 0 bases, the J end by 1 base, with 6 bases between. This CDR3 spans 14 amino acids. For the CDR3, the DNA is TGCGCCAGCAGCCAAGAAAGTGATAACTATGGCTACACCTTC. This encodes CASSQESDNYGYTF.

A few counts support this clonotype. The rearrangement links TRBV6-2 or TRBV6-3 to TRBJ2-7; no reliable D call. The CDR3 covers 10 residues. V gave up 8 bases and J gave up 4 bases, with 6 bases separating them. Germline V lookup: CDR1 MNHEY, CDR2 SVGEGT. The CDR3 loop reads CASGGYEQYF. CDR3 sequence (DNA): TGTGCCAGCGGTGGTTACGAGCAGTACTTC.

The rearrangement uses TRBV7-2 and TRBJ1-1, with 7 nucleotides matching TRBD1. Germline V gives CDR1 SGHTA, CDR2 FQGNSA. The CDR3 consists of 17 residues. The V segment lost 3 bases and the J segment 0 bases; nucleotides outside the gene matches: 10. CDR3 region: CASSFRRDSALNTEAFF. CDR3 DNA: TGTGCCAGCAGCTTTCGTCGGGACAGCGCGTTGAACACTGAAGCTTTCTTT.

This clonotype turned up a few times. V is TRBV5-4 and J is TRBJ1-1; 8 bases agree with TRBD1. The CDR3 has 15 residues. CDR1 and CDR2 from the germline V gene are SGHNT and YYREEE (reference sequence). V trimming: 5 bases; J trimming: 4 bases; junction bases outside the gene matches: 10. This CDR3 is CASSFQGAQGTEAFF. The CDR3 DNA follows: TGTGCCAGCAGTTTTCAGGGGGCGCAAGGCACTGAAGCTTTCTTT.

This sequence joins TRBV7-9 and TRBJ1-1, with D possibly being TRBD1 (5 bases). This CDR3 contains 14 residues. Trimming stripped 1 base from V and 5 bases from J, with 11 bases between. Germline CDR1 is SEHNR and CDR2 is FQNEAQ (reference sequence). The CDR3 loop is CASSLVAGNTEAFF. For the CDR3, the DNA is TGTGCCAGCAGCTTAGTAGCAGGGAATACTGAAGCTTTCTTT. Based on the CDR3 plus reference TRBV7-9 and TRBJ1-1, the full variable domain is DTGVSQNPRHKITKRGQNVTFRCDPISEHNRLYWYRQTLGQGPEFLTYFQNEAQLEKSRLLSDRFSAERPKGSFSTLEIQRTEQGDSAMYLCASSLVAGNTEAFFGQGTRLTVV.

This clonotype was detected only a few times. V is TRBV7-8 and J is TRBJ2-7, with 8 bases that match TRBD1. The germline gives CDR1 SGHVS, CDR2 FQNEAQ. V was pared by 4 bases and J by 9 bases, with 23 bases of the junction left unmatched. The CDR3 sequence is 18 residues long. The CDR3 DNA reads TGTGCCAGCAGCTCGTTGACGGGACAGGAGGCGTCCCCTACGACGCAGTACTTC. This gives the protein CASSSLTGQEASPTTQYF.

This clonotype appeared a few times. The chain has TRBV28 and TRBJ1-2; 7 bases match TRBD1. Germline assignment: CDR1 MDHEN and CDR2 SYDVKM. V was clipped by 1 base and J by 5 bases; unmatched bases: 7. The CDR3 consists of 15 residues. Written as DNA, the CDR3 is TGTGCCAGCAGTTTATTCGACAGGGAAGTTTATGGCTACACCTTC. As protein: CASSLFDREVYGYTF.

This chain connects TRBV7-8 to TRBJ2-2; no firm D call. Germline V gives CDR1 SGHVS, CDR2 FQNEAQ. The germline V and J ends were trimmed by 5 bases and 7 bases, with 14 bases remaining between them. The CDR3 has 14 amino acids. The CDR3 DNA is TGTGCCAGCAGCCCCAACGCTTTCGGCGGGGAGCTGTTTTTT. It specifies CASSPNAFGGELFF.

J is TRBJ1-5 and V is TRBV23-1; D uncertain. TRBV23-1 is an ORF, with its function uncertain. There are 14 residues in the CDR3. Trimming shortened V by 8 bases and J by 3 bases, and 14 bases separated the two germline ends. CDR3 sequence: CASGPLDLNQPQHF. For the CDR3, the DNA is TGCGCCAGCGGTCCCCTCGACCTCAATCAGCCCCAGCATTTT.

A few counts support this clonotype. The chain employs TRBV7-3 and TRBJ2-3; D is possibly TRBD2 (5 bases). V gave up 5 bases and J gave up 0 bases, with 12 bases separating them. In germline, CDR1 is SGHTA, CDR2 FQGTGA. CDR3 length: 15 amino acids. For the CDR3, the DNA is TGTGCCAGCAGCCCCGGGGTAGATAGCACAGATACGCAGTATTTT. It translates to CASSPGVDSTDTQYF.

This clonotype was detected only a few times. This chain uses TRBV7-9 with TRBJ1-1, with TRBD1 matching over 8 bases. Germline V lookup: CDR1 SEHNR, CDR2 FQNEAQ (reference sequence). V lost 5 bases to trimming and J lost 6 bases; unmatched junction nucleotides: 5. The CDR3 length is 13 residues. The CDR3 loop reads CASSPTGVAEAFF. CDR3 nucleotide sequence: TGTGCCAGCAGCCCGACAGGGGTAGCTGAAGCTTTCTTT.

The CDR3 spells CASSPRDTGSTEAFF. CDR3 DNA sequence: TGCGCCAGCAGCCCTAGGGACACAGGAAGCACTGAAGCTTTCTTT. The genes are TRBV4-1 and TRBJ1-1; tentative D call: TRBD1 (6 bases). V lost 4 bases and J lost 4, with 16 bases in between. CDR1 and CDR2 (germline): MGHRA, YSYEKL. The CDR3 has 15 residues.

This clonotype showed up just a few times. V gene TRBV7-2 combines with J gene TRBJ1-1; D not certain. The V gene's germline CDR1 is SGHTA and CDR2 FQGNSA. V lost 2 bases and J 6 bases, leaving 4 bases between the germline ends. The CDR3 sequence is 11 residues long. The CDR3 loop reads CASSLNAEAFF. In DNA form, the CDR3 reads TGTGCCAGCAGCTTAAACGCTGAAGCTTTCTTT.

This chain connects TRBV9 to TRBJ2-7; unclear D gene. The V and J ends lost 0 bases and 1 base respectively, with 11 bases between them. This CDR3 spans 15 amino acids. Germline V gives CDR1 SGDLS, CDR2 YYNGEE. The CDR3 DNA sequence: TGTGCCAGCAGCGTAGAGCAGGCGCCGTCCTACGAGCAGTACTTC. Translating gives CASSVEQAPSYEQYF. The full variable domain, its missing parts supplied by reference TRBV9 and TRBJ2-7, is DSGVTQTPKHLITATGQRVTLRCSPRSGDLSVYWYQQSLDQGLQFLIQYYNGEERAKGNILERFSAQQFPDLHSELNLSSLELGDSALYFCASSVEQAPSYEQYFGPGTRLTVT.

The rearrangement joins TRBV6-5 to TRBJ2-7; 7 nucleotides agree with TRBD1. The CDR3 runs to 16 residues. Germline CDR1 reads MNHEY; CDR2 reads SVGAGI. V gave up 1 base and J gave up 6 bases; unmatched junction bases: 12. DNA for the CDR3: TGTGCCAGCAGTTACTATACGACAGGGCCTATGGCCGAGCAGTACTTC. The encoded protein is CASSYYTTGPMAEQYF.

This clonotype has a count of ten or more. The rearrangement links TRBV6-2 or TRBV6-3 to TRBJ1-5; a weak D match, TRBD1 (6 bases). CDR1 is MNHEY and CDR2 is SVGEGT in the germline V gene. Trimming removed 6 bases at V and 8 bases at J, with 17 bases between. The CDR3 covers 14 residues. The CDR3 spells CASSLSGAGKPQHF. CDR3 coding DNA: TGTGCCAGCAGCCTTTCAGGGGCGGGTAAGCCCCAGCATTTT.

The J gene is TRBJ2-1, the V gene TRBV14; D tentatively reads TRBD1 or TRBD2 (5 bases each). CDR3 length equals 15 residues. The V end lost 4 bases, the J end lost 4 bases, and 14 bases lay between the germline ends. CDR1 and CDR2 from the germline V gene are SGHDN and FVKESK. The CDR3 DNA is TGTGCCAGCAGCCGGGGCCCTCCGGGGTACAATGAGCAGTTCTTC. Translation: CASSRGPPGYNEQFF.

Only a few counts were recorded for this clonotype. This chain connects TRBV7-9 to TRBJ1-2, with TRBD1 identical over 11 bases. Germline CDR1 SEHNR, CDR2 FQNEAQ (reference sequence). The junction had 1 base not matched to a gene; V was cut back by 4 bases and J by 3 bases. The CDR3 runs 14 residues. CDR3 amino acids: CASSSGQGDYGYTF. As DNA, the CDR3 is TGTGCCAGCAGCTCGGGACAGGGGGACTATGGCTACACCTTC.

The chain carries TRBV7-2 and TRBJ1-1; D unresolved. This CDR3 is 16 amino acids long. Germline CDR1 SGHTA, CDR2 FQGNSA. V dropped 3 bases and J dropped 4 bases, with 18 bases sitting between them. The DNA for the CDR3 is TGTGCCAGCAGCTTCGGCAGTACGGTTTTCGGCACTGAAGCTTTCTTT. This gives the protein CASSFGSTVFGTEAFF.

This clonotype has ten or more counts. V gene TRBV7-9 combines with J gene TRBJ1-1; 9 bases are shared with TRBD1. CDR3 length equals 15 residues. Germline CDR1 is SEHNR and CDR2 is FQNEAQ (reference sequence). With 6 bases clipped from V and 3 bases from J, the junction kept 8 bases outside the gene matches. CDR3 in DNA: TGTGCCAGCAGACATACAGGGGGCCGGTACACTGAAGCTTTCTTT. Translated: CASRHTGGRYTEAFF.